This T cell receptor (beta chain) derives from a study of cytomegalovirus exposure and HLA in healthy donors (dated by TCRdb to 2016 to 2017). For context, the study as a whole: A later analysis indicated that the 120 validation repertoires were generated on the platform also employed for the approximately 700 repertoires of the first cohort. The aim of the study was to test whether cataloging public T cell receptors could identify signatures of past pathogen exposure. To predict cytomegalovirus infection status, the study combined high-throughput TCR immunosequencing, statistical association of individual TCRs with disease status, and machine learning. Along with the roughly 670-subject first cohort, a separate validation cohort of around 110 different subjects was used. Overall study results and their limits: In vitro tests confirmed that a few of the cytomegalovirus-associated TCR beta chains recognize cytomegalovirus antigens. Across donors, most TCR sequences were observed very rarely, whereas some public TCRs were present in many individuals. The study gave a list of 150 to 200 TCR beta chains associated with cytomegalovirus. The classifier was reported to diagnose cytomegalovirus status with high specificity and sensitivity in both the original cohort and the validation cohort. Of the cluster scores, approximately 95% were above 0 in a later analysis, which found that TCRs clustered in the first cohort also tended to co-occur in the 120 validation repertoires. It was suggested by the authors that the approach could potentially be generalized to other disease states and immunological phenotypes. A later analysis lacked HLA typing for the validation cohort, so it scored co-occurrence in that cohort across all 120 repertoires.

For this clone: Its antigen is unknown. There are no base qualities to consult, and no much larger clone falls within one base.

The donors were included in the validation cohort of some 120 subjects, a group kept apart from the approximately 700-subject first cohort. Preparation of the library involved the immunoSEQ multiplex PCR assay. Turning to the authors' computational methods: A statistical classification framework was built to diagnose cytomegalovirus status from the catalog of TCR beta chain sequences. Drawn from immuneACCESS, this table holds only the in-frame rearrangements with V and J called that TCRdb kept. Clones are partly lost; checked studies trace under half to an unresolved V gene and leave the rest unexplained. V and J calls and clone size come straight from that table; D and trimming were deduced from the DNA. For this sample the table gives almost 200,000 clones, of which roughly 81% were detected only once. 1% to 1.5% of the sample comes from the top ten. V drops 6 bases and J drops 4 bases, leaving 15 bases in between. There are 14 amino acids in the CDR3, from cysteine to phenylalanine inclusive. Of all the DNA, just the CDR3 is kept, 42 bases in frame from base 1. Sequences MGHDK (CDR1) and SYGVNS (CDR2) are obtained from the germline V gene.

The sequence derives from a woman aged 25 to 39 in good health and CMV-seronegative. The sample taken for sequencing was PBMCs. The chain is encoded by TRBV25-1 joined to TRBJ1-1; TRBD1 is possibly the D segment (5 matching bases). The DNA sequence is as follows: TGTGCCAGCAGGAGTTCAGGCGGGGGCACTGAAGCTTTCTTT. It translates to CASRSSGGGTEAFF.